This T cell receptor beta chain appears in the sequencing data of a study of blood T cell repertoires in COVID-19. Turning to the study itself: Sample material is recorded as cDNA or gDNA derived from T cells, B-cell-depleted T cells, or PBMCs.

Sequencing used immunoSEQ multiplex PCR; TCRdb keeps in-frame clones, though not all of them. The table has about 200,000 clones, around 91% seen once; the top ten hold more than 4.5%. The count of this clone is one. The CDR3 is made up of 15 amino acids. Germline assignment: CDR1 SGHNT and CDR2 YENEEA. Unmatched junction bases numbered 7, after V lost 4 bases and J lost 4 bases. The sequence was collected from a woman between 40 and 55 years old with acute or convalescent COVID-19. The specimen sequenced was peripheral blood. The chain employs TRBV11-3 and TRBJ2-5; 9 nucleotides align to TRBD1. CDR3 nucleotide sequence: TGTGCCAGCAGCTCCCGGGACAGGGAGCCAGAGACCCAGTACTTC. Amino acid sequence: CASSSRDREPETQYF. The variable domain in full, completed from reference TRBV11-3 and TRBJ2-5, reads EAGVVQSPRYKIIEKKQPVAFWCNPISGHNTLYWYLQNLGQGPELLIRYENEEAVDDSQLPKDRFSAERLKGVDSTLKIQPAELGDSAVYLCASSSRDREPETQYFGPGTRLLVL.